The 19 T cell receptor beta chains presented below share a single source sample, sequenced in a study of cytomegalovirus exposure and HLA in healthy donors. Researchers ran the PCR with 60 Vbeta and 13 Jbeta primers. Using immunoSEQ multiplex PCR, the repertoire was profiled, and TCRdb retains in-frame clones only, with some absent. The sample records more than 150,000 clones, more than 85% being singletons. Sequencing used PBMCs. These receptors all stem from a girl less than two years old in good health and CMV-seronegative.

To note about this clone: Other nucleotide sequences from this sample produce the same CDR3. This chain uses TRBV4-1 with TRBJ2-1, with a possible D match to TRBD2 (5 bases). This CDR3 contains 16 residues. The V gene lost 2 bases and the J gene lost 3 bases, with 14 bases spanning the gap. CDR1 is MGHRA and CDR2 is YSYEKL in the germline V gene. Here the CDR3 DNA reads TGCGCCAGCAGCCAACTTACGGGAAGAAACTACAATGAGCAGTTCTTC. It codes for CASSQLTGRNYNEQFF.

In this sample, this clone turned up a few times. The chain recombines TRBV4-2 with TRBJ2-5; 10 bases fit TRBD2. This CDR3 spans 17 amino acids. The germline V gene encodes CDR1 LGHNA and CDR2 YNFKEQ. The V and J ends lost 1 base and 0 bases, in that order; junction bases with no gene match: 5. CDR3 loop: CASSQALAGAYQETQYF. The CDR3 DNA is TGTGCCAGCAGCCAAGCTCTAGCGGGAGCGTACCAAGAGACCCAGTACTTC.

This sequence joins TRBV5-1 and TRBJ2-7; 8 bases line up with TRBD1. V shed 5 bases, J shed 6 bases, and the junction held 7 bases outside the gene matches. This CDR3 has 13 residues. CDR1 SGHRS and CDR2 YFSETQ come from the germline V gene. The CDR3 sequence is CASSSGTGREQYF. In DNA, the CDR3 is TGCGCCAGCAGTTCGGGGACAGGCCGCGAGCAGTACTTC.

This chain links TRBV27 with TRBJ2-7, with 10 bases lining up with TRBD1. Germline CDR1 is MNHEY and CDR2 is SMNVEV (reference sequence). Trimming at V came to 4 bases and at J to 4 bases, leaving 7 bases not matched to a gene. There are 15 residues in the CDR3. CDR3 amino acids: CASSSRQGAPYEQYF. CDR3 coding DNA: TGTGCCAGCAGTTCCCGACAGGGGGCGCCGTACGAGCAGTACTTC.

The chain links TRBV7-8 to TRBJ1-2; TRBD1 is a possible D gene (6 bases). V was clipped by 5 bases and J by 6 bases, with 19 bases between them. Germline values: CDR1 SGHVS, CDR2 FQNEAQ. This CDR3 is 15 amino acids long. This CDR3 is CASSHLTGGVDGYTF. DNA of the CDR3: TGTGCCAGCAGCCATTTAACGGGGGGCGTAGATGGCTACACCTTC.

The chain combines TRBV30 with TRBJ2-3; tentative D call: TRBD1 (5 bases). This CDR3 has 15 amino acids. Trimming took 2 bases from V and 0 from J, leaving 12 bases between them. Germline V CDR1 and CDR2: GTSNPN, SVGIG (reference sequence). In nucleotides, the CDR3 is TGTGCCTGGAGTCTAGGGGCGCCCAGCACAGATACGCAGTATTTT. Its translation: CAWSLGAPSTDTQYF.

The CDR3, as DNA: TGCGCCAGCAGCTTAAGTAGCGGGGGAGAGACCCAGTACTTC. Amino acid sequence: CASSLSSGGETQYF. V and J are TRBV5-1 and TRBJ2-5; 9 bases line up with TRBD2. CDR3 length equals 14 residues. With V trimmed by 2 bases and J by 4 bases, 3 bases remained unmatched. Germline V lookup: CDR1 SGHRS, CDR2 YFSETQ.

The CDR3 region has the DNA TGTGCCAGCAGCAAAGAGGTGAGCGGGGACCCCTCTGGGGCCAACGTCCTGACTTTC. The encoded protein is CASSKEVSGDPSGANVLTF. The chain is built from TRBV21-1 and TRBJ2-6; the table's TRBD2 call for D was not verified on the DNA. TRBV21-1 is marked as a pseudogene. CDR3 length: 19 residues.

This rearrangement joins TRBV4-2 to TRBJ2-3; the D gene is possibly TRBD2 (6 bases). The CDR3 covers 19 residues. V lost 3 bases to trimming and J lost 0 bases, with 22 bases between them. CDR1 is LGHNA, CDR2 YNFKEQ, per germline. The CDR3 bases are TGTGCCAGCAGCCAGCTCCTCCTCCCTGGAGGGACTAGCACAGATACGCAGTATTTT. It encodes CASSQLLLPGGTSTDTQYF.

A few counts support this clone. The chain is built from TRBV4-1 and TRBJ2-1, with TRBD2 matching 10 bases. The trim removed 2 bases at V and 5 bases at J, leaving 12 bases unmatched. In germline, CDR1 is MGHRA, CDR2 YSYEKL. The CDR3 runs to 18 residues. CDR3 sequence reads: CASSQMPDRTSGNNEQFF. The CDR3 coding sequence is TGCGCCAGCAGCCAAATGCCTGACCGGACTAGCGGAAACAATGAGCAGTTCTTC.

In DNA, the CDR3 is TGTGCCAGCAGCTTTTATGCGGGGGGCTTAAAAGAGACCCAGTACTTC. Amino acids: CASSFYAGGLKETQYF. The chain uses TRBV7-9 and TRBJ2-5, with 8 positions matching TRBD2. V was clipped by 3 bases and J by 3 bases; unmatched bases: 9. The CDR3 consists of 16 residues. Germline loops: CDR1 SEHNR, CDR2 FQNEAQ (reference sequence). Drawing the rest from reference TRBV7-9 and TRBJ2-5, the complete variable domain is DTGVSQNPRHKITKRGQNVTFRCDPISEHNRLYWYRQTLGQGPEFLTYFQNEAQLEKSRLLSDRFSAERPKGSFSTLEIQRTEQGDSAMYLCASSFYAGGLKETQYFGPGTRLLVL.

The genes are TRBV6-5 and TRBJ2-7; a possible D gene is TRBD2 (5 bases). The CDR3 length is 13 residues. Trimming removed 4 bases at V and 4 bases at J, with 11 bases between. CDR1 and CDR2 (germline): MNHEY, SVGAGI. The DNA of the CDR3 is TGTGCCAGCAGTTTCCGTCGGGGATACGAGCAGTACTTC. Amino acids: CASSFRRGYEQYF.

The rearrangement joins TRBV4-2 to TRBJ1-5, with D possibly being TRBD1 (5 bases). The CDR3 spans 14 residues. Germline CDR1 and CDR2: LGHNA and YNFKEQ. V lost 1 base, J lost 7 bases, and 11 bases lay in between. The CDR3 reads CASSQGQTVQPQHF. DNA of the CDR3: TGTGCCAGCAGCCAAGGACAGACGGTACAGCCCCAGCATTTT.

The chain recombines TRBV6-4 with TRBJ2-1; 10 bases are a match to TRBD2. Germline assignment: CDR1 MRHNA and CDR2 SNTAGT. The CDR3 contains 14 residues. Germline trimming cut 7 bases from V and 7 bases from J; bases unmatched to any gene: 7. DNA of the CDR3: TGTGCCAGCAAACGGCTAGCGGGAGCGAATGAGCAGTTCTTC. This codes for CASKRLAGANEQFF.

The V and J genes are TRBV7-6 and TRBJ2-1, with 13 bases lining up with TRBD2. CDR1 is SGHVS, CDR2 FNYEAQ, per germline. With 2 bases clipped from V and 0 bases from J, the junction kept 10 bases outside the gene matches. The CDR3 runs to 20 residues. The CDR3 spells CASSLHRLAGGSSSYNEQFF. Here the CDR3 DNA reads TGTGCCAGCAGCTTACACCGACTAGCGGGAGGCTCAAGCTCCTACAATGAGCAGTTCTTC.

The J gene is TRBJ1-1, the V gene TRBV5-1, with D perhaps TRBD1 (5 bases). Between the trimmed V and J ends, which lost 5 bases and 0 bases, there was a span of 17 bases. Germline CDR1 and CDR2: SGHRS and YFSETQ. The CDR3 has 16 amino acids. The CDR3 bases are TGCGCCAGCAGACATGGGGCAGGTGATATGAACACTGAAGCTTTCTTT. It translates to CASRHGAGDMNTEAFF.

The sample holds one count of this clone. J is TRBJ2-2 and V is TRBV7-3; TRBD2 matches 15 bases. The germline V gene encodes CDR1 SGHTA and CDR2 FQGTGA. J was trimmed by 8 bases and V by 2 bases; bases with no gene match: 9. The CDR3 spans 18 residues. CDR3: CASSLRGTSGGTPGELFF. The DNA for the CDR3 is TGTGCCAGCAGCTTACGGGGGACTAGCGGGGGGACTCCTGGGGAGCTGTTTTTT.

The genes are TRBV2 and TRBJ2-1, with 11 bases lining up with TRBD2. Germline V gives CDR1 SNHLY, CDR2 FYNNEI. Trimming took 1 base from V and 1 from J; bases not matched to a gene: 3. The length of the CDR3 is 17 residues. CDR3 in amino acids: CASSEGLAGGSYNEQFF. CDR3 DNA: TGTGCCAGCAGTGAAGGGCTAGCGGGAGGTTCCTACAATGAGCAGTTCTTC.

The chain joins TRBV20-1 to TRBJ1-4; possible D gene TRBD1, 6 bases. There are 10 residues in the CDR3. V lost 3 bases to trimming and J lost 10 bases, with 6 bases between them. Germline V gene data show CDR1 as DFQATT and CDR2 as SNEGSKA (reference sequence). CDR3 nucleotides: TGCAGTGCTAGGGGGGCAAAACTGTTTTTT. Protein product: CSARGAKLFF.